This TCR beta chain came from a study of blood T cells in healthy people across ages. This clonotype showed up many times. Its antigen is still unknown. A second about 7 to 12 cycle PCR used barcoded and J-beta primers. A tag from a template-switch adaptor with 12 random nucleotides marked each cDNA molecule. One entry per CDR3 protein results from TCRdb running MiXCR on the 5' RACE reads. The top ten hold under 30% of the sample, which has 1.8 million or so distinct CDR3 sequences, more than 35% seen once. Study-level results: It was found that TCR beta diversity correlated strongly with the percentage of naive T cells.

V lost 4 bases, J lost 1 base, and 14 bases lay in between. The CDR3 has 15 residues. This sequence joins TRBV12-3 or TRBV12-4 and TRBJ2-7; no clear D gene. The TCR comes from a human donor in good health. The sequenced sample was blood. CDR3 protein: CASSSWGLVSYEQYF. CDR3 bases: TGTGCCAGCAGTTCGTGGGGTTTAGTATCCTACGAGCAGTACTTC.